The 10 T cell receptor beta chains listed next were all sequenced from one sample in a study of beta chain features in type 1 diabetes. The entirety of the isolated RNA underwent reverse transcription, so expressed TCRB transcripts were sequenced. The data were produced by immunoSEQ multiplex PCR, yet TCRdb's version contains in-frame clones alone and is incomplete. The table shows 330,000 or so clones, with 14% occurring only once. Material: central memory CD4+ T cells from blood. These receptors came from a man in his thirties or forties in good health.

This clone occurred a few times. The rearrangement joins TRBV7-2 to TRBJ1-2; TRBD1 is a possible D gene (5 bases). The CDR3 is 13 residues long. Germline V gene lookup returns CDR1 SGHTA and CDR2 FQGNSA. Trimming removed 0 bases from V and 8 bases from J, with 10 bases in between. The CDR3 here is CASSLAPGRGYTF. The CDR3 bases are TGTGCCAGCAGCTTAGCGCCGGGGCGCGGCTACACCTTC.

The table lists this clone with many counts. DNA for the CDR3: TGTGCCAGCAGCGAGGGGAGTGTTGGTGAAGCTTTCTTT. Amino acids: CASSEGSVGEAFF. The rearrangement uses TRBV25-1 and TRBJ1-1; D is possibly TRBD1 (5 bases). This CDR3 has 13 amino acids. Germline values: CDR1 MGHDK, CDR2 SYGVNS. Trimming pared 6 bases from V and 7 bases from J, leaving 15 bases between. The complete variable domain, with remaining parts taken from reference TRBV25-1 and TRBJ1-1, reads EADIYQTPRYLVIGTGKKITLECSQTMGHDKMYWYQQDPGMELHLIHYSYGVNSTEKGDLSSESTVSRIRTEHFPLTLESARPSHTSQYLCASSEGSVGEAFFGQGTRLTVV.

This clone came up many times. The rearrangement joins TRBV5-4 to TRBJ2-5, with D perhaps matching TRBD2 (6 bases). V lost 4 bases and J 1 base, leaving 14 bases between the germline ends. The CDR3 is 15 amino acids. CDR1 and CDR2 from the germline V gene are SGHNT and YYREEE (reference sequence). Here the CDR3 reads CASSRRENIQETQYF. The CDR3, as DNA: TGTGCCAGCAGCCGCCGGGAGAATATCCAAGAGACCCAGTACTTC.

This chain joins TRBV7-8 and TRBJ2-1, with D perhaps matching TRBD1 or TRBD2 (5 bases each). The CDR3 extends over 17 amino acids. V shed 3 bases and J shed 4 bases, with 19 bases lying between them. Germline V lookup: CDR1 SGHVS, CDR2 FQNEAQ. The DNA of the CDR3 is TGTGCCAGCAGCTTCGACCCCCCCGGGGCCTTTTACAATGAGCAGTTCTTC. Its protein is CASSFDPPGAFYNEQFF.

The rearrangement uses TRBV7-8 and TRBJ2-4, with a possible D match to TRBD1 (6 bases). Trimming cost V 6 bases and J 11 bases, with 14 bases left between them. Germline V gene sequence: CDR1 SGHVS, CDR2 FQNEAQ. The CDR3 is made up of 12 amino acids. The CDR3 loop is CASSSDRLLQYF. The CDR3 bases are TGTGCCAGCAGTTCCGACAGGCTACTTCAGTACTTC.

The rearrangement uses TRBV4-3 and TRBJ2-3; D not certain. Trimming shortened V by 1 base and J by 8 bases, and 10 bases separated the two germline ends. The CDR3 spans 13 residues. The V gene's germline CDR1 is LGHNA and CDR2 YSLEER. This CDR3 is CASSQGVQGTQYF. The DNA for the CDR3 is TGCGCCAGCAGCCAAGGGGTCCAAGGTACGCAGTATTTT.

V usage is TRBV6-6 and J usage is TRBJ2-1, with a possible D match to TRBD2 (6 bases). Trimming pared 0 bases from V and 10 bases from J, leaving 16 bases between. The CDR3 has 15 residues. CDR1 and CDR2 from the germline V gene are MNHNY and SVGAGI (reference sequence). DNA of the CDR3: TGTGCCAGCAGTTACTCGAGACAGCGCAGCGGGGAGCAGTTCTTC. Its translation is CASSYSRQRSGEQFF.

This clone occurred a few times. The V and J genes are TRBV7-3 and TRBJ2-3; TRBD1 aligns across 9 bases. Germline CDR1 SGHTA, CDR2 FQGTGA. The junction had 7 bases not matched to a gene; V was cut back by 2 bases and J by 4 bases. The CDR3 has 16 amino acids. This chain's CDR3 is CASSLDTGGWADTQYF. DNA for the CDR3: TGTGCCAGCAGCTTAGATACAGGGGGCTGGGCAGATACGCAGTATTTT.

This clone was seen at least ten times. The chain has TRBV30 and TRBJ1-1; D unclear. This CDR3 contains 13 residues. Trimming left V 2 bases short and J 3 bases short, with 10 bases between. Looked up from germline, CDR1 is GTSNPN and CDR2 is SVGIG (reference sequence). CDR3: CAWSLERDTEAFF. DNA for the CDR3: TGTGCCTGGAGTTTAGAGCGGGACACTGAAGCTTTCTTT.

The V gene is TRBV7-9, the J gene TRBJ1-5, with D perhaps matching TRBD1 (5 bases). The CDR3 length is 14 residues. In germline, CDR1 is SEHNR, CDR2 FQNEAQ (reference sequence). Trimming cost V 7 bases and J 2 bases, with 12 bases left between them. Written as DNA, the CDR3 is TGTGCCAGCACCCGTACAGGTGGCAATCAGCCCCAGCATTTT. Encoded protein: CASTRTGGNQPQHF.